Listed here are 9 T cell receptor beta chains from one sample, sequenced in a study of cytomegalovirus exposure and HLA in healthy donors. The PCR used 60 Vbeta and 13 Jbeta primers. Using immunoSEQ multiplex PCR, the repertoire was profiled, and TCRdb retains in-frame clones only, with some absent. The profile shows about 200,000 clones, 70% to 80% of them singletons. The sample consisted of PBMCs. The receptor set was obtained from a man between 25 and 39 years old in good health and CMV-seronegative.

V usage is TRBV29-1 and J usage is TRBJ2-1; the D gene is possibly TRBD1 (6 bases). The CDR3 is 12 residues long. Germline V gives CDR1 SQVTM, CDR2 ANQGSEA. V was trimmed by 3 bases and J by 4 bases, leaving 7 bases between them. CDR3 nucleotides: TGCAGCGTTGAGGACAGTTACAATGAGCAGTTCTTC. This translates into CSVEDSYNEQFF.

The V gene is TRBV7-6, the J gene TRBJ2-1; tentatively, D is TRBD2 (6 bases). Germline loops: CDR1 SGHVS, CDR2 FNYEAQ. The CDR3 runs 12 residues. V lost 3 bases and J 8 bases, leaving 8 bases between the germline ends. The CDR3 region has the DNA TGTGCCAGCAGCTTTGGAGGGGATGAGCAGTTCTTC. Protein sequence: CASSFGGDEQFF.

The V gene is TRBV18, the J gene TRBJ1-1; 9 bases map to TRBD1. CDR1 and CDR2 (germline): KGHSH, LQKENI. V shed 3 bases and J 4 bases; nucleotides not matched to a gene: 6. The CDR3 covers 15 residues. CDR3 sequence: CASSPGQGIGTEAFF. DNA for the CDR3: TGTGCCAGCTCACCGGGACAGGGAATCGGCACTGAAGCTTTCTTT.

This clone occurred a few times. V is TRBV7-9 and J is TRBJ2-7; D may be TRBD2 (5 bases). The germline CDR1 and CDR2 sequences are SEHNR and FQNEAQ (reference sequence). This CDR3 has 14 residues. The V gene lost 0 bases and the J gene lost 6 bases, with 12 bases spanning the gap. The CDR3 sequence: CASSLAGAVGEQYF. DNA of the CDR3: TGTGCCAGCAGCTTAGCGGGAGCGGTAGGCGAGCAGTACTTC. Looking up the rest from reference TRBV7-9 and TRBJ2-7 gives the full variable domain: DTGVSQNPRHKITKRGQNVTFRCDPISEHNRLYWYRQTLGQGPEFLTYFQNEAQLEKSRLLSDRFSAERPKGSFSTLEIQRTEQGDSAMYLCASSLAGAVGEQYFGPGTRLTVT.

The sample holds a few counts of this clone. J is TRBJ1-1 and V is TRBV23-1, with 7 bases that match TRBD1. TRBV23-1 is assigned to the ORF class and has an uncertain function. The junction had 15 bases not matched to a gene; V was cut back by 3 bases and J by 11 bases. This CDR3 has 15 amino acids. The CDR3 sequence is CASSHLTGSPSVAFF. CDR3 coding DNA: TGCGCCAGCAGTCATCTGACAGGGAGTCCCTCGGTGGCTTTCTTT.

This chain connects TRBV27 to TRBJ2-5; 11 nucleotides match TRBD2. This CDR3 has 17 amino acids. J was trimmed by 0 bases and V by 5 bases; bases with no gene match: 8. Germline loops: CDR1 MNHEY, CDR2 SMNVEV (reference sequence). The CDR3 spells CASSLGLADSYQETQYF. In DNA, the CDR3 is TGTGCCAGCAGTCTGGGACTAGCGGACTCGTACCAAGAGACCCAGTACTTC.

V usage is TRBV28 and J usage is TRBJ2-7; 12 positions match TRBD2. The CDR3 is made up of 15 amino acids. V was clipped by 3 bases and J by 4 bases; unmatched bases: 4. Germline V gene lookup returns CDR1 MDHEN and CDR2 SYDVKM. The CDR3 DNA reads TGTGCCAGCAGTTTCTCTACTAGCGGGAGGTACGAGCAGTACTTC. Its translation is CASSFSTSGRYEQYF.

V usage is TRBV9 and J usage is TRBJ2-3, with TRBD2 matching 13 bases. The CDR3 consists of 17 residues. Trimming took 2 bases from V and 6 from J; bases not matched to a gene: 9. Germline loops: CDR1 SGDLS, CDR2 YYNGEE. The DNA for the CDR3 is TGTGCCAGCAGCGTTGCGGGGACTAGCGGGATAGGCGATACGCAGTATTTT. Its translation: CASSVAGTSGIGDTQYF.

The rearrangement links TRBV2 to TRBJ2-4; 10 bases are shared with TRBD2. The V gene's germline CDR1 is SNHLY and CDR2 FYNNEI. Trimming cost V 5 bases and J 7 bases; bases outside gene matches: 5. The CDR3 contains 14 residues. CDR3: CASSPLAGVNIQYF. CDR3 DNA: TGTGCCAGCAGTCCTCTAGCGGGAGTGAACATTCAGTACTTC.